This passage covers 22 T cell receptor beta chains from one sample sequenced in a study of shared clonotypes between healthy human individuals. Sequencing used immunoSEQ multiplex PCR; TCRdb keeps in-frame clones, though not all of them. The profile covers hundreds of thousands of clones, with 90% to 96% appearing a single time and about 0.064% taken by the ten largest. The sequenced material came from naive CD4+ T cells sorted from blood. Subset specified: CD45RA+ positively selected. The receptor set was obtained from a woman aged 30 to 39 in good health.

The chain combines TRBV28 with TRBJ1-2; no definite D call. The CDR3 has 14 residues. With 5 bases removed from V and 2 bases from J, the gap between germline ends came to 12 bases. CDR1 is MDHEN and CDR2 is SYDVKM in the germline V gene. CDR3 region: CASSPAGANYGYTF. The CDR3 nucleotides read TGTGCCAGCAGTCCGGCAGGAGCCAACTATGGCTACACCTTC.

The CDR3 is CASSLTSTYEQYF. CDR3 DNA: TGTGCCAGCAGCTTGACCTCTACGTACGAGCAGTACTTC. J is TRBJ2-5 and V is TRBV5-6; no reliable D call. The closer fit of TRBJ2-7 to the DNA end suggests the J call may be wrong. This CDR3 contains 13 residues. CDR1 and CDR2 (germline): SGHDT, YYEEEE.

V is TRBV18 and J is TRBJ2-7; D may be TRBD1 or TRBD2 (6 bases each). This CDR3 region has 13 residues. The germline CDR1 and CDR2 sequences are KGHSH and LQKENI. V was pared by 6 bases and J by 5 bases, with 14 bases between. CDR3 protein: CASSQGGNDEQYF. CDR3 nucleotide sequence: TGTGCCAGCTCCCAAGGGGGGAATGACGAGCAGTACTTC.

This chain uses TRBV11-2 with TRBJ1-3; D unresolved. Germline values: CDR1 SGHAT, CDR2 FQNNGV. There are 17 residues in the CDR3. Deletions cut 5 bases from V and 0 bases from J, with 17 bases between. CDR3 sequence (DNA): TGTGCCAGCAGCCAAAAGGCCCAGCGAAGCTCTGGAAACACCATATATTTT. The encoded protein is CASSQKAQRSSGNTIYF.

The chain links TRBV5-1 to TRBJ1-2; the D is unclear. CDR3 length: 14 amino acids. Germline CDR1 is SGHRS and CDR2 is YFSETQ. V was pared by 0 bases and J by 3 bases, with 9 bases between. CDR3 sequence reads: CASSLEMGYYGYTF. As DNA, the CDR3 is TGCGCCAGCAGCTTGGAAATGGGATACTATGGCTACACCTTC.

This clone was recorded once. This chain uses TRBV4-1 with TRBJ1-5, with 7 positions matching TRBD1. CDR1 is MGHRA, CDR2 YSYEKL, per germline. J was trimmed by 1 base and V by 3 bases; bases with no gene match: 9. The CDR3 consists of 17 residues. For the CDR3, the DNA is TGCGCCAGCAGCCAGGAATTCACGACAGGGAGCAATCAGCCCCAGCATTTT. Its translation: CASSQEFTTGSNQPQHF.

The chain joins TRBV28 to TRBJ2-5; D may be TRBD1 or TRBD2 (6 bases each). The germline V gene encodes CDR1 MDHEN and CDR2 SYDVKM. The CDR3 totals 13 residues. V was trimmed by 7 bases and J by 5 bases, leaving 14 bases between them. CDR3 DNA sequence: TGTGCCAGCATCTCACGGGGGCGGGAGACCCAGTACTTC. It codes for CASISRGRETQYF.

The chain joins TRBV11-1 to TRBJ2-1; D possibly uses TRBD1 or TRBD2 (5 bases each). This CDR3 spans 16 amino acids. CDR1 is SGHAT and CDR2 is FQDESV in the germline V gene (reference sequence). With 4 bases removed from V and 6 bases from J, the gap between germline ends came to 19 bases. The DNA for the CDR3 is TGTGCCAGCAGCTCGTCCGGACGGGGCATGGGCAATGAGCAGTTCTTC. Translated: CASSSSGRGMGNEQFF. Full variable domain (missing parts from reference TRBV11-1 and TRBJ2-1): EAEVAQSPRYKITEKSQAVAFWCDPISGHATLYWYRQILGQGPELLVQFQDESVVDDSQLPKDRFSAERLKGVDSTLKIQPAELGDSAMYLCASSSSGRGMGNEQFFGPGTRLTVL.

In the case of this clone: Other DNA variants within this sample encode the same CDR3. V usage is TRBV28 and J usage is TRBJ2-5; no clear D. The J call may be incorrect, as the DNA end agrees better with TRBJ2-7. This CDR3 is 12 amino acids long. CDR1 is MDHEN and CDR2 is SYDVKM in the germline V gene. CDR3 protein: CASSFSAYEQYF. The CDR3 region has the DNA TGTGCCAGCAGTTTCTCAGCCTACGAGCAGTACTTC.

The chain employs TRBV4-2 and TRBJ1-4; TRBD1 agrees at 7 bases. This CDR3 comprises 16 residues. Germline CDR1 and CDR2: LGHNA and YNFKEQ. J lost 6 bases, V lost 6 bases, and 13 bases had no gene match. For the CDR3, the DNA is TGTGCCAGCAGGCTACAAGGCGACAGGGAAGATGAAAAACTGTTTTTT. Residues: CASRLQGDREDEKLFF.

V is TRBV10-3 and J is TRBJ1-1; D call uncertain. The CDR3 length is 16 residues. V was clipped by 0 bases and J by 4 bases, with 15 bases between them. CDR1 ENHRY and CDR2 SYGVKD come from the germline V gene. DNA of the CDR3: TGTGCCATCAGTGAGTCGAAAGGGAGGGCCGGCACTGAAGCTTTCTTT. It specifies CAISESKGRAGTEAFF.

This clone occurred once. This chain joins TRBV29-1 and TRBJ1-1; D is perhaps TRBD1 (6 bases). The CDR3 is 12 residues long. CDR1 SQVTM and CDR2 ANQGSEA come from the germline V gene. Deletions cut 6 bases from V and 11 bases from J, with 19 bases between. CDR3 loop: CSVQNSGGRAFF. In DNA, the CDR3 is TGCAGCGTGCAAAACTCCGGGGGCCGTGCTTTCTTT.

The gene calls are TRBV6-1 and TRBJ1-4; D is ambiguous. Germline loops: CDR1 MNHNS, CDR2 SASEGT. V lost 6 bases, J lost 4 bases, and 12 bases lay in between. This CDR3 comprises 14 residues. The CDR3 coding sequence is TGTGCCAGCAGCGTATGGAGGCGTAATGAAAAACTGTTTTTT. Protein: CASSVWRRNEKLFF.

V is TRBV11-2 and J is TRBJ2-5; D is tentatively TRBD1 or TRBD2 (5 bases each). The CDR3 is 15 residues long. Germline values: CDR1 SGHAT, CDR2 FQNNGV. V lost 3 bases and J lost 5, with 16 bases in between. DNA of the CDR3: TGTGCCAGCAGCTTGGGTTTGGGAGAGGGGGAGACCCAGTACTTC. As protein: CASSLGLGEGETQYF.

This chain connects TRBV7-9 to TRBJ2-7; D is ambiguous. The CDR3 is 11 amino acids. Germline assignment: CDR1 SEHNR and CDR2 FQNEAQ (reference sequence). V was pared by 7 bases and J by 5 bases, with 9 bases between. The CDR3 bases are TGTGCCAGCACCTCCTTAGACGAGCAGTACTTC. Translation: CASTSLDEQYF.

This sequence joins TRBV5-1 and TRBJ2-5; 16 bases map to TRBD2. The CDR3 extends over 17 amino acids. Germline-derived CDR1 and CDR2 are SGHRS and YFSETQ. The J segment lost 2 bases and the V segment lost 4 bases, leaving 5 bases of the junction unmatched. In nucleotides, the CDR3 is TGCGCCAGCAGCCTGGGACTAGCGGGAGGGCCTCAAGAGACCCAGTACTTC. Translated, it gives CASSLGLAGGPQETQYF. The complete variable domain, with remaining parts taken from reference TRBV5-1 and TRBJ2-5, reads KAGVTQTPRYLIKTRGQQVTLSCSPISGHRSVSWYQQTPGQGLQFLFEYFSETQRNKGNFPGRFSGRQFSNSRSEMNVSTLELGDSALYLCASSLGLAGGPQETQYFGPGTRLLVL.

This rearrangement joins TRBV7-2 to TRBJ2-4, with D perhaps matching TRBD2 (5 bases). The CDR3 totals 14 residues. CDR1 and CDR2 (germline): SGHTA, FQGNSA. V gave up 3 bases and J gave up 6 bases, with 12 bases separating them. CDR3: CASSFGLGGNIQYF. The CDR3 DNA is TGTGCCAGCAGCTTTGGGCTAGGAGGAAACATTCAGTACTTC.

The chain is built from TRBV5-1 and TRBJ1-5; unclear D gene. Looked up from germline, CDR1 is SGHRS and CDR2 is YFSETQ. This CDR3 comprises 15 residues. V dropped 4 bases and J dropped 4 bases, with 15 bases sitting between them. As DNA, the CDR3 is TGCGCCAGCAGCCCCGATGGACTCACAAATCAGCCCCAGCATTTT. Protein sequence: CASSPDGLTNQPQHF.

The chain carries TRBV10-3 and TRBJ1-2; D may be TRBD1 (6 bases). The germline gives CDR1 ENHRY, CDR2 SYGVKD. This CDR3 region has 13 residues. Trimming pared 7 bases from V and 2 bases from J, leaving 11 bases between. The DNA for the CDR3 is TGTGCCATCACCAGGGACACCAACTATGGCTACACCTTC. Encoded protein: CAITRDTNYGYTF.

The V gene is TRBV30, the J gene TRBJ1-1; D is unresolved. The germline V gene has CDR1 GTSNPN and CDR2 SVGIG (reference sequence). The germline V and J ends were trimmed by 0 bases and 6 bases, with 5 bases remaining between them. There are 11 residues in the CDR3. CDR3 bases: TGTGCCTGGAGTGTTGTATCTGAAGCTTTCTTT. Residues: CAWSVVSEAFF. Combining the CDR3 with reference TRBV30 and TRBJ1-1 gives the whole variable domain SQTIHQWPATLVQPVGSPLSLECTVEGTSNPNLYWYRQAAGRGLQLLFYSVGIGQISSEVPQNLSASRPQDRQFILSSKKLLLSDSGFYLCAWSVVSEAFFGQGTRLTVV.

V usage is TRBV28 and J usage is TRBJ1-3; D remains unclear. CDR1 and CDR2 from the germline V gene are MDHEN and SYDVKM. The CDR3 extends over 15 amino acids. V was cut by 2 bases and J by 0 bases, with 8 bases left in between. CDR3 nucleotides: TGTGCCAGCAGTTTACCTCAGATCTCTGGAAACACCATATATTTT. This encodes CASSLPQISGNTIYF. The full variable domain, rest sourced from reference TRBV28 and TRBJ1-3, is DVKVTQSSRYLVKRTGEKVFLECVQDMDHENMFWYRQDPGLGLRLIYFSYDVKMKEKGDIPEGYSVSREKKERFSLILESASTNQTSMYLCASSLPQISGNTIYFGEGSWLTVV.

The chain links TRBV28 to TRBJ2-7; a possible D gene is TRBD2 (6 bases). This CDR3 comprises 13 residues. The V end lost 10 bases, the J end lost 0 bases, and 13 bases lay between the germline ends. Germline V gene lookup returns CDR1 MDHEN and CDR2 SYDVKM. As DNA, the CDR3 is TGTGCCATCACCGGGACTCCCTCCTACGAGCAGTACTTC. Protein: CAITGTPSYEQYF. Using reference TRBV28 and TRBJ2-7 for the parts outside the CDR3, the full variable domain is DVKVTQSSRYLVKRTGEKVFLECVQDMDHENMFWYRQDPGLGLRLIYFSYDVKMKEKGDIPEGYSVSREKKERFSLILESASTNQTSMYLCAITGTPSYEQYFGPGTRLTVT.